This passage covers 22 T cell receptor beta chains from one sample sequenced in a study of blood T cell repertoires in COVID-19. Generated by immunoSEQ multiplex PCR, the TCRdb table keeps only in-frame clones and is missing some. The table shows 150,000 to 200,000 clones, with 88% occurring only once. The sample was peripheral blood. Receptor source: a man in his forties with active or convalescent COVID-19.

This chain links TRBV19 with TRBJ1-2; 7 bases agree with TRBD1. Germline CDR1 reads LNHDA; CDR2 reads SQIVND (reference sequence). This CDR3 region has 15 residues. Germline trimming cut 2 bases from V and 3 bases from J; bases unmatched to any gene: 6. Written as DNA, the CDR3 is TGTGCCAGTAGTATACCGGGACAGACATACTATGGCTACACCTTC. This sequence encodes CASSIPGQTYYGYTF. The full variable domain, with the rest looked up from reference TRBV19 and TRBJ1-2, is DGGITQSPKYLFRKEGQNVTLSCEQNLNHDAMYWYRQDPGQGLRLIYYSQIVNDFQKGDIAEGYSVSREKKESFPLTVTSAQKNPTAFYLCASSIPGQTYYGYTFGSGTRLTVV.

The chain is built from TRBV5-1 and TRBJ1-1, with TRBD1 matching 7 bases. With 4 bases clipped from V and 0 bases from J, the junction kept 3 bases outside the gene matches. The CDR3 runs 14 residues. The germline gives CDR1 SGHRS, CDR2 YFSETQ. The CDR3 region has the DNA TGCGCCAGCAGCCCCACAGGGGTGAACACTGAAGCTTTCTTT. The encoded protein is CASSPTGVNTEAFF.

The chain carries TRBV5-1 and TRBJ1-2; D possibly corresponds to TRBD1 (6 bases). Trimming left V 4 bases short and J 7 bases short, with 17 bases between. From germline, CDR1 is SGHRS and CDR2 YFSETQ. The CDR3 has 14 residues. CDR3: CASSPGGGQGGYTF. CDR3 DNA sequence: TGCGCCAGCAGCCCCGGCGGGGGGCAGGGTGGCTACACCTTC.

The rearrangement uses TRBV18 and TRBJ2-7, with unresolved D. The CDR3 is made up of 14 amino acids. Trimming cost V 4 bases and J 2 bases, with 12 bases left between them. In germline, CDR1 is KGHSH, CDR2 LQKENI. CDR3 sequence: CASSRFGDTYEQYF. CDR3 coding DNA: TGTGCCAGCTCACGGTTTGGAGATACCTACGAGCAGTACTTC.

CDR3 sequence reads: CASRSGGSGRDYNEQFF. In DNA, the CDR3 is TGTGCCAGCAGATCCGGGGGTAGCGGGAGGGACTACAATGAGCAGTTCTTC. The chain recombines TRBV11-3 with TRBJ2-1, with TRBD2 identical over 11 bases. V shed 6 bases, J shed 3 bases, and the junction held 10 bases outside the gene matches. This CDR3 spans 17 amino acids. The germline gives CDR1 SGHNT, CDR2 YENEEA.

The rearrangement uses TRBV5-4 and TRBJ1-2; 7 bases fit TRBD1. This CDR3 is 15 amino acids long. Per germline, CDR1 SGHNT and CDR2 YYREEE (reference sequence). V lost 4 bases, J lost 4 bases, and 10 bases stayed unmatched. CDR3 DNA sequence: TGTGCCAGCAGCGAAACGGGACAGCCCCTCTATGGCTACACCTTC. It translates to CASSETGQPLYGYTF. Looking up the rest from reference TRBV5-4 and TRBJ1-2 gives the full variable domain: ETGVTQSPTHLIKTRGQQVTLRCSSQSGHNTVSWYQQALGQGPQFIFQYYREEENGRGNFPPRFSGLQFPNYSSELNVNALELDDSALYLCASSETGQPLYGYTFGSGTRLTVV.

This clone was found a few times. The V call is TRBV14, the J call TRBJ1-4; tentatively, D is TRBD1 (6 bases). Deletions cut 3 bases from V and 8 bases from J, with 16 bases between. The CDR3 runs to 15 residues. CDR1 is SGHDN, CDR2 FVKESK, per germline. The CDR3 loop reads CASSHHTGTYEKLFF. CDR3 in DNA: TGTGCCAGCAGCCACCATACAGGGACGTACGAAAAACTGTTTTTT. Complete variable domain (other parts from reference TRBV14 and TRBJ1-4): EAGVTQFPSHSVIEKGQTVTLRCDPISGHDNLYWYRRVMGKEIKFLLHFVKESKQDESGMPNNRFLAERTGGTYSTLKVQPAELEDSGVYFCASSHHTGTYEKLFFGSGTQLSVL.

CDR3 region: CASSFTDSGNTIYF. The DNA of the CDR3 is TGTGCCAGCAGTTTCACAGACTCTGGAAACACCATATATTTT. The chain employs TRBV28 and TRBJ1-3; no clear D. Germline V gene sequence: CDR1 MDHEN, CDR2 SYDVKM. The CDR3 is 14 amino acids. Trimming cost V 3 bases and J 0 bases, with 6 bases left between them.

The gene calls are TRBV29-1 and TRBJ1-3; weak D call: TRBD1 (6 bases). Trimming took 6 bases from V and 1 from J, leaving 13 bases between them. The CDR3 has 14 residues. Germline V gene data show CDR1 as SQVTM and CDR2 as ANQGSEA. This CDR3 reads CSVGGTSSGNTIYF. CDR3 DNA sequence: TGCAGCGTGGGGGGGACATCTTCTGGAAACACCATATATTTT.

The rearrangement joins TRBV19 to TRBJ1-1; 8 bases are shared with TRBD1. The ends lost 5 bases at V and 12 bases at J; junction bases unmatched: 17. In germline, CDR1 is LNHDA, CDR2 SQIVND (reference sequence). The CDR3 runs 15 residues. CDR3 sequence (DNA): TGTGCCAGTAGTTTAGGACAGGGTGGGATTTCTTGGACTTTCTTT. This sequence encodes CASSLGQGGISWTFF.

There are a few counts of this clone. The chain combines TRBV27 with TRBJ1-1; TRBD1 matches at 7 bases. Looked up from germline, CDR1 is MNHEY and CDR2 is SMNVEV (reference sequence). V lost 4 bases and J lost 4; bases outside the gene matches: 3. The CDR3 totals 13 residues. The CDR3 loop is CASSYAGGTEAFF. The CDR3 DNA follows: TGTGCCAGCAGTTACGCAGGGGGCACTGAAGCTTTCTTT.

The chain joins TRBV5-1 to TRBJ1-2, with a weak D call TRBD1 (5 bases). The CDR3 is 19 amino acids. The germline V and J ends were trimmed by 0 bases and 7 bases, with 28 bases remaining between them. Germline lookup yields CDR1 SGHRS and CDR2 YFSETQ. In DNA, the CDR3 is TGCGCCAGCAGCTTGGCCTTCGGCAGGGCGGGAGGCGGGGTCGGTGGCTACACCTTC. It codes for CASSLAFGRAGGGVGGYTF.

The V gene is TRBV2, the J gene TRBJ2-5; perhaps TRBD1 as D (6 bases). The germline V and J ends were trimmed by 4 bases and 5 bases, with 20 bases remaining between them. Germline CDR1 is SNHLY and CDR2 is FYNNEI. The CDR3 is 16 amino acids. The CDR3 loop is CASSGLEQGAEETQYF. CDR3 coding DNA: TGTGCCAGCAGTGGCCTAGAACAGGGTGCGGAGGAGACCCAGTACTTC.

This chain joins TRBV28 and TRBJ1-1; D is perhaps TRBD1 (6 bases). This CDR3 is 15 amino acids long. Trimming pared 4 bases from V and 6 bases from J, leaving 18 bases between. Germline values: CDR1 MDHEN, CDR2 SYDVKM. In nucleotides, the CDR3 is TGTGCCAGCAGTTCCCTCGCACCAGGGGATGCTGAAGCTTTCTTT. Translation gives CASSSLAPGDAEAFF. The full variable domain, rest sourced from reference TRBV28 and TRBJ1-1, is DVKVTQSSRYLVKRTGEKVFLECVQDMDHENMFWYRQDPGLGLRLIYFSYDVKMKEKGDIPEGYSVSREKKERFSLILESASTNQTSMYLCASSSLAPGDAEAFFGQGTRLTVV.

The chain is built from TRBV10-3 and TRBJ1-2; D uncertain. The CDR3 sequence is 12 residues long. From germline, CDR1 is ENHRY and CDR2 SYGVKD. V lost 4 bases and J lost 6, with 9 bases in between. CDR3 DNA sequence: TGTGCCATCAGTGTGGTCGGGGATGGCTACACCTTC. Encoded protein: CAISVVGDGYTF.

The chain recombines TRBV19 with TRBJ2-2; no clear D. This CDR3 region has 16 residues. Germline values: CDR1 LNHDA, CDR2 SQIVND (reference sequence). Deletions cut 1 base from V and 5 bases from J, with 14 bases between. CDR3 sequence (DNA): TGTGCCAGTAGTATAGTTGTCAGCCCAGGTACCGGGGAGCTGTTTTTT. It specifies CASSIVVSPGTGELFF.

CDR3 in amino acids: CASGLALQVRSYNEQFF. The DNA for the CDR3 is TGTGCTAGTGGTTTGGCCTTACAGGTCCGCTCCTACAATGAGCAGTTCTTC. The genes are TRBV12-5 and TRBJ2-1; tentative D call: TRBD1 (5 bases). CDR1 and CDR2 from the germline V gene are LGHNT and FRNRAP. Trimming left V 1 base short and J 0 bases short, with 13 bases between. The CDR3 extends over 17 amino acids. The whole variable domain, filled in from reference TRBV12-5 and TRBJ2-1, reads DARVTQTPRHKVTEMGQEVTMRCQPILGHNTVFWYRQTMMQGLELLAYFRNRAPLDDSGMPKDRFSAEMPDATLATLKIQPSEPRDSAVYFCASGLALQVRSYNEQFFGPGTRLTVL.

The rearrangement links TRBV28 to TRBJ2-2, with D unclear. Germline loops: CDR1 MDHEN, CDR2 SYDVKM. V was clipped by 11 bases and J by 5 bases, with 9 bases between them. This CDR3 contains 11 residues. The CDR3 loop is CASQWTGELFF. CDR3 nucleotides: TGTGCCTCACAGTGGACCGGGGAGCTGTTTTTT.

This clone was picked up a small number of times. The rearrangement joins TRBV5-1 to TRBJ1-5; D unresolved. V shed 4 bases and J shed 1 base, with 12 bases lying between them. Germline lookup yields CDR1 SGHRS and CDR2 YFSETQ. The CDR3 is made up of 15 amino acids. The CDR3, as DNA: TGCGCCAGCAGCCCCGTCCCGGGGAGCAATCAGCCCCAGCATTTT. Translation: CASSPVPGSNQPQHF. Complete variable domain (other parts from reference TRBV5-1 and TRBJ1-5): KAGVTQTPRYLIKTRGQQVTLSCSPISGHRSVSWYQQTPGQGLQFLFEYFSETQRNKGNFPGRFSGRQFSNSRSEMNVSTLELGDSALYLCASSPVPGSNQPQHFGDGTRLSIL.

V and J are TRBV24-1 and TRBJ2-5, with D possibly TRBD2 on 5 matching bases. The CDR3 loop spans 17 amino acids. The germline V gene has CDR1 KGHDR and CDR2 SFDVKD. Between the trimmed V and J ends, which lost 1 base and 2 bases, there was a span of 16 bases. This chain's CDR3 is CATSDFIVRAVQETQYF. The CDR3 bases are TGTGCCACCAGTGATTTTATAGTGCGGGCAGTTCAAGAGACCCAGTACTTC.

The chain is built from TRBV3-1 (or the pseudogene TRBV3-2) and TRBJ1-6; the match to TRBD1 covers 7 bases. Germline CDR1 LGHDT, CDR2 YNNKEL (reference sequence). V lost 4 bases to trimming and J lost 10 bases; unmatched junction nucleotides: 10. The CDR3 consists of 15 residues. Here the CDR3 reads CASSPSGGRRSPLHF. The CDR3 nucleotides read TGTGCCAGCAGCCCATCAGGGGGTAGAAGGTCACCCCTCCACTTT.

This clone was counted once. The chain combines TRBV19 with TRBJ1-1, with D tentatively TRBD1 (6 bases). This CDR3 contains 14 residues. Trimming stripped 3 bases from V and 1 base from J, with 9 bases between. The germline CDR1 and CDR2 sequences are LNHDA and SQIVND (reference sequence). CDR3 bases: TGTGCCAGTAGTATCGACAGGTGGAACACTGAAGCTTTCTTT. Translation gives CASSIDRWNTEAFF.